The clone carrying this T cell receptor (beta chain) has only a few counts. What it recognizes is unknown. Both 60 Vbeta primers and 13 Jbeta primers went into the PCR. Produced via immunoSEQ multiplex PCR; TCRdb's table is partial and in-frame only. The table has more than 150,000 clones, around 73% seen once. The data originate from a study of cytomegalovirus exposure and HLA in healthy donors. Whole-study findings and limits: Later, an analysis showed that TCR beta chains associated with HLA were more clonally expanded than others that were equally common. As a later analysis showed, a missense DCLRE1C variant was linked to trimming of TCR beta V- and J-genes. Most likely, a cluster of highly shared sequence variants arose as a sequencing artifact.

Looked up from germline, CDR1 is SGHTA and CDR2 is FQGNSA. V lost 1 base, J lost 2 bases, and 5 bases stayed unmatched. The CDR3 sequence is 16 residues long. The gene calls are TRBV7-2 and TRBJ1-5; TRBD1 matches at 7 bases. Sequencing used PBMCs. The receptor's source is a male donor in good health and CMV-seronegative. In nucleotides, the CDR3 is TGTGCCAGCAGCTTAGTGCTAGGACAGGGCAATCAGCCCCAGCATTTT. Its translation: CASSLVLGQGNQPQHF.